This TCR beta chain was captured in a study of lung T cells in sarcoidosis with Löfgren's syndrome. This clonotype is termed medium-sized (0.01 to 0.1%). TCRdb processed the reads anew with MiXCR; each CDR3 protein has one entry. The sample has around 1,000 distinct CDR3 sequences, over 20% seen once. This sequence was found in a human donor with sarcoidosis (Löfgren's syndrome or another form), or a control subject (not recorded which). Sequencing was done on a sample of CD4+ T cells from PBMCs.

For the CDR3, the DNA is TGTGCCAGCAGTTCACGGTGGGACATTAGGTCCTACGAGCAGTACTTC. Translation: CASSSRWDIRSYEQYF. V is TRBV7-2 and J is TRBJ2-7, with a weak D call TRBD1 (6 bases). Per the germline V gene, CDR1 is SGHTA and CDR2 is FQGNSA. The CDR3 is 16 amino acids. Trimming left V 6 bases short and J 1 base short, with 19 bases between.